The source of this T cell receptor (beta chain) is a study of CD8+ T cells in alopecia areata. With V trimmed by 4 bases and J by 1 base, 8 bases remained unmatched. Germline assignment: CDR1 SEHNR and CDR2 FQNEAQ (reference sequence). The CDR3 has 16 amino acids. Sequencing relied on a cDNA template that was reverse transcribed from extracted RNA. The table came from immunoSEQ multiplex PCR; TCRdb's copy has only in-frame clones and leaves some out. This table holds 69,000 or so clones, approximately 60% found once. The chain couples TRBV7-9 to TRBJ2-3; 7 bases match TRBD1. This specimen consisted of CD8+ T cells sorted from blood, obtained at week 0. This receptor was identified in a human donor with alopecia areata. This chain's CDR3 is CASSYSPTGRTDTQYF. The CDR3 DNA sequence: TGTGCCAGCAGCTATAGTCCGACAGGGCGCACAGATACGCAGTATTTT.